The 10 T cell receptor beta chains in this list originate from one sample, sequenced in a study of vaccination effects on CD4 cells after COVID-19. For these TCRs, the target antigens are not known. Subsequent to 10 days of culture, CD4+ T cells were isolated. Here immunoSEQ multiplex PCR was the method, and the copy in TCRdb shows in-frame clones only, minus some. The table records under 50,000 clones, 50% to 80% of them present only once. The sample was CD4+ T cells from PBMCs cultured without peptide, taken before COVID-19 vaccination. All receptors come from a human donor who received a COVID-19 vaccine.

The table lists this clone with a few counts. The chain couples TRBV3-1 (or the pseudogene TRBV3-2) to TRBJ2-3; a weak D match, TRBD1 (6 bases). Germline CDR1 and CDR2: LGHDT and YNNKEL (reference sequence). The CDR3 has 13 amino acids. With 2 bases removed from V and 4 bases from J, the gap between germline ends came to 7 bases. The DNA of the CDR3 is TGTGCCAGCAGCCAAAAGGGGGCAGATACGCAGTATTTT. Its translation: CASSQKGADTQYF.

This chain joins TRBV30 and TRBJ1-5, with D unclear. Germline CDR1 is GTSNPN and CDR2 is SVGIG (reference sequence). Trimming cost V 2 bases and J 0 bases, with 11 bases left between them. The CDR3 runs 15 residues. The CDR3 DNA follows: TGTGCCTGGAGTCATCCGGGGAATAGCAATCAGCCCCAGCATTTT. It encodes CAWSHPGNSNQPQHF.

The chain couples TRBV5-1 to TRBJ2-1; TRBD1 matches at 7 bases. With V trimmed by 4 bases and J by 4 bases, 2 bases remained unmatched. Looked up from germline, CDR1 is SGHRS and CDR2 is YFSETQ. This CDR3 comprises 13 residues. CDR3 coding DNA: TGCGCCAGCAGCCTGGGACAGTACAATGAGCAGTTCTTC. Translated: CASSLGQYNEQFF.

This chain joins TRBV6-5 and TRBJ2-7; 7 bases fit TRBD2. Per germline, CDR1 MNHEY and CDR2 SVGAGI. V lost 8 bases, J lost 2 bases, and 0 bases stayed unmatched. This CDR3 has 11 residues. The CDR3 region has the DNA TGTGCCAGCGGGGGGGCCTACGAGCAGTACTTC. Residues: CASGGAYEQYF.

The chain links TRBV21-1 to TRBJ2-4; the table's D gene call, TRBD1, was not cross checked with the DNA. TRBV21-1 is listed as a pseudogene. The CDR3 is 15 amino acids. The CDR3 loop is CASSLEQAAKNIQYF. The CDR3 DNA is TGTGCCAGCAGCTTGGAACAGGCAGCCAAAAACATTCAGTACTTC.

The chain carries TRBV4-2 and TRBJ1-5; the D is unclear. V gave up 1 base and J gave up 0 bases, with 4 bases separating them. The germline V gene has CDR1 LGHNA and CDR2 YNFKEQ. The CDR3 is 14 residues long. CDR3 nucleotides: TGTGCCAGCAGCCAAGGGGTTAGCAATCAGCCCCAGCATTTT. Translation gives CASSQGVSNQPQHF.

The V gene is TRBV7-2, the J gene TRBJ1-2; D uncertain. Germline CDR1 and CDR2: SGHTA and FQGNSA. CDR3 length: 16 residues. V was cut by 0 bases and J by 5 bases, with 16 bases left in between. The CDR3 is CASSLAREMMGYGYTF. The CDR3 nucleotides are TGTGCCAGCAGCTTAGCGCGTGAAATGATGGGGTATGGCTACACCTTC.

V is TRBV6-2 or TRBV6-3 and J is TRBJ2-5; D gene uncertain. The V gene lost 2 bases and the J gene lost 7 bases, with 8 bases spanning the gap. Looked up from germline, CDR1 is MNHEY and CDR2 is SVGEGT. The CDR3 runs to 12 residues. CDR3 loop: CASSYNWGTQYF. In DNA form, the CDR3 reads TGTGCCAGCAGTTACAATTGGGGGACCCAGTACTTC.

This chain uses TRBV7-2 with TRBJ2-7; 7 nucleotides align to TRBD1. The CDR3 is made up of 14 amino acids. Germline trimming cut 5 bases from V and 2 bases from J; bases unmatched to any gene: 6. CDR1 and CDR2 (germline): SGHTA, FQGNSA. In nucleotides, the CDR3 is TGTGCCAGCAGCCCAAGACAGGGCACCTACGAGCAGTACTTC. Residues: CASSPRQGTYEQYF.

V usage is TRBV19 and J usage is TRBJ2-1; 11 nucleotides agree with TRBD2. Per the germline V gene, CDR1 is LNHDA and CDR2 is SQIVND (reference sequence). Germline trimming cut 5 bases from V and 1 base from J; bases unmatched to any gene: 4. This CDR3 region has 16 residues. CDR3 loop: CASSVTSGASYNEQFF. The CDR3 DNA reads as TGTGCCAGTAGTGTGACTAGCGGGGCGTCCTACAATGAGCAGTTCTTC.